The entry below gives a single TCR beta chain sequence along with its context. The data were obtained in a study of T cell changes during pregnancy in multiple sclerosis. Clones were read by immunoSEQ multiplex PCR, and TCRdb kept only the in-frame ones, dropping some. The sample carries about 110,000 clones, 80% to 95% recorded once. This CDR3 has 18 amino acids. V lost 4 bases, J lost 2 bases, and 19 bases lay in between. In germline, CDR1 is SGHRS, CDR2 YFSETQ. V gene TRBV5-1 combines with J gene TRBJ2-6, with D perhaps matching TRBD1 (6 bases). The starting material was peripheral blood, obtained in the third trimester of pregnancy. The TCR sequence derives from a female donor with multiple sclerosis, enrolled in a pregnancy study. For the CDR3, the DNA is TGCGCCAGCAGCCCGAGGAAGCAGGGGAACACTGGGGCCAACGTCCTGACTTTC. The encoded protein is CASSPRKQGNTGANVLTF.